This TCR beta chain originates from a study of OX40 agonist ivuxolimab in advanced cancers. The repertoire was sequenced with immunoSEQ multiplex PCR; TCRdb's copy has only in-frame clones and lacks some. The sample records about 40,000 clones, around 90% being singletons. Germline assignment: CDR1 LNHDA and CDR2 SQIVND (reference sequence). The CDR3 is 15 amino acids. Trimming cost V 2 bases and J 12 bases; bases outside gene matches: 10. Sequenced material: CD4+ or CD8+ T cells sorted from blood, taken in a trial of the OX40 agonist ivuxolimab. This TCR came from an adult with an advanced solid tumor such as melanoma, head and neck, liver or kidney cancer. This chain joins TRBV19 and TRBJ2-1; the match to TRBD1 covers 10 bases. CDR3 in DNA: TGTGCCAGTAGTATACAGACAGGGGGCGCGAGGGCGCAGTTCTTC. This translates into CASSIQTGGARAQFF.